Listed below are T cell receptor beta chains from one sample, sequenced in a study of blood T cells in healthy people across ages. TCRdb re-derived calls from the 5' RACE reads in MiXCR, one entry per CDR3 protein. This sample has some 700,000 distinct CDR3 sequences, with about 40% found just once. The material sequenced was blood. These receptor sequences come from a woman aged 55-70 years in good health. Both conserved end residues are part of each CDR3. The order of the fields is D gene, V gene, J gene, clone size, CDR3 DNA, CDR3 protein. A D gene is named only where the DNA matches it firmly. The size entry is marked missing in some rows and otherwise reads once, few, many or a size class.

>TRBD1|TRBV3-1|TRBJ2-5|-
TGTGCCAGCAGCACCCCGACAGGGGGCCAAGAGACCCAGTACTTC
CASSTPTGGQETQYF
>-|TRBV29-1|TRBJ2-3|-
TGCAGCGTTGAAGATCAGGGTTCAGATACGCAGTATTTT
CSVEDQGSDTQYF
>-|TRBV4-2|TRBJ1-5|-
TGTGCCAGCAGCCAAGAGGAGAGGCAGAATCAGCCCCAGCATTTT
CASSQEERQNQPQHF
>-|TRBV20-1|TRBJ2-7|-
TGCAGTGCTCGTACTTATTCCTACGAGCAGTACTTC
CSARTYSYEQYF
>TRBD2|TRBV3-1|TRBJ2-7|-
TGTGCCAGCAGCCCCCCTGGGGGGGCCTACGAGCAGTACTTC
CASSPPGGAYEQYF
>-|TRBV25-1|TRBJ2-3|-
TGTGCCAGCAGTCCGACACGGACCAGAACAGATACGCAGTATTTT
CASSPTRTRTDTQYF
>-|TRBV10-1|TRBJ1-1|few
TGCGCCAGCAGGGAATGGGATGGGGAGCGAGGCACTGAAGCTTTCTTT
CASREWDGERGTEAFF
>-|TRBV9|TRBJ2-1|many
TGTGCCAGCAGCGTAGCCCTCACCTACAATGAGCAGTTCTTC
CASSVALTYNEQFF
>-|TRBV20-1|TRBJ2-7|-
TGCAGTGCTGGGAAGGGGCTCACCTACGAGCAGTACTTC
CSAGKGLTYEQYF
>TRBD1|TRBV5-1|TRBJ2-2|few
TGTGCCAGCAGCCTGGACAGGGCGAACACCGGGGAGCTGTTTTTT
CASSLDRANTGELFF
>TRBD2|TRBV7-9|TRBJ2-1|many
TGTGCCAGCAGCCGAGGGACTAGCGGGGCCTACAATGAGCAGTTCTTC
CASSRGTSGAYNEQFF
>TRBD2|TRBV6-6|TRBJ2-7|-
TGTGCCAGCACCCCGAAAAGACTAGCGGGAGTAGATGAGCAGTACTTC
CASTPKRLAGVDEQYF
>TRBD2|TRBV18|TRBJ2-1|-
TGTGCCAGCTCACAAGGGACTAGCCTAAGGGGCTCCTACAATGAGCAGTTCTTC
CASSQGTSLRGSYNEQFF
>-|TRBV7-2|TRBJ2-1|-
TGTGCCAGCAGCGTAGCCGGGCCCTCCCGAGGTGAGCAGTTCTTC
CASSVAGPSRGEQFF
>TRBD1|TRBV29-1|TRBJ2-3|-
TGCAGCGTTGGGAGGACAGGTGGTCCAGATACGCAGTATTTT
CSVGRTGGPDTQYF
>-|TRBV12-3/TRBV12-4|TRBJ2-3|-
TGTGCCAGCAGTCCTGGTTTGAGGTTGGGGGCGGCAGATACGCAGTATTTT
CASSPGLRLGAADTQYF
>-|TRBV3-1|TRBJ2-5|-
TGTGCCAGCAGCCAAGGAGGGAGAACGGATCTCCAAGAGACCCAGTACTTC
CASSQGGRTDLQETQYF
>TRBD1|TRBV29-1|TRBJ2-3|many
TGCAGCGTTGAAAAGGGACAGGGCACAGATACGCAGTATTTT
CSVEKGQGTDTQYF
>-|TRBV28|TRBJ1-4|-
TGTGCCAGCAGACGAACCCTTGAGGGCTCAGGGAAACTGTTTTTT
CASRRTLEGSGKLFF
>-|TRBV7-2|TRBJ2-3|-
TGTGCCAGCAGCGCCCGGGACCGGGCTAGCACAGATACGCAGTATTTT
CASSARDRASTDTQYF
>TRBD2|TRBV4-2|TRBJ2-1|-
TGTGCCAGCAGCCAAGGATTAGCGGGGGGCTTTTTGGGCTCCTACAATGAGCAGTTCTTC
CASSQGLAGGFLGSYNEQFF
>-|TRBV29-1|TRBJ2-7|-
TGCAGCGTCCGACAGAGCCTTTACGAGCAGTACTTC
CSVRQSLYEQYF
>TRBD2|TRBV14|TRBJ2-5|-
TGTGCCAGCAGCGCCCTAGCGGGGGGGCCTCAAGAGACCCAGTACTTC
CASSALAGGPQETQYF
>-|TRBV6-5|TRBJ2-6|-
TGTGCCAACAGTTACTATCTTGTTGGCGTCTCCAGAACTGGGGCCAACGTCCTGACTTTC
CANSYYLVGVSRTGANVLTF
>TRBD2|TRBV2|TRBJ2-3|few
TGTGCCAGCAGAGAACGGGCGGGGGGTACTTCGGATACGCAGTATTTT
CASRERAGGTSDTQYF
>-|TRBV7-9|TRBJ2-1|-
TGTGCCAGCAGCTTAATATGGCAGACCGACCTCCACAATGAGCAGTTCTTC
CASSLIWQTDLHNEQFF
>-|TRBV25-1|TRBJ2-7|many
TGTGCCAGCAGTGACGCGAGCGGTGTTACCTACGAGCAGTACTTC
CASSDASGVTYEQYF
>-|TRBV2|TRBJ1-1|-
TGTGCCAGCAGTACCCGTTGGAACACTGAAGCTTTCTTT
CASSTRWNTEAFF
>-|TRBV30|TRBJ1-1|-
TGTGCCCTAATTAAAATAGGGAACACTGAAGCTTTCTTT
CALIKIGNTEAFF
>TRBD1|TRBV7-2|TRBJ1-1|-
TGTGCCAGCAGCCAAAGGGGACAGGGGAACACTGAAGCTTTCTTT
CASSQRGQGNTEAFF
>-|TRBV28|TRBJ1-5|few
TGTGCCAGCAGTCCCGTTGGCCAGCCCCAGCATTTT
CASSPVGQPQHF
>-|TRBV20-1|TRBJ2-1|-
TGCAGTGCTGGGAACAATAGGGCCAATGAGCAGTTCTTC
CSAGNNRANEQFF
>TRBD2|TRBV20-1|TRBJ2-1|few
TGCAGTGCTAGACCCGAAGCGGGACGGCCGAATGAGCAGTTCTTC
CSARPEAGRPNEQFF
>-|TRBV25-1|TRBJ2-7|many
TGTGCCAGCAGTGTGAGCGGACCATACGAGCAGTACTTC
CASSVSGPYEQYF
>-|TRBV28|TRBJ2-5|-
TGTGCCAGCAGACCCTCGGGACCCTCGGGAGAGCAGTACTTC
CASRPSGPSGEQYF
>-|TRBV5-4|TRBJ2-5|-
TGTGCCAGCAGCTTGGGTAGCTCGGGCTTCGAAGAGGCCCAGTACTTC
CASSLGSSGFEEAQYF
>-|TRBV7-2|TRBJ2-5|once
TGTGCCAGCAGCCCCGGAGGGGGCGGTAAAGAGACCCAGTACTTC
CASSPGGGGKETQYF
>-|TRBV20-1|TRBJ2-1|few
TGCAGTGCTAGGTCCCCTAGTAGCTCCTACAATGAGCAGTTCTTC
CSARSPSSSYNEQFF
>-|TRBV12-3/TRBV12-4|TRBJ2-7|-
TGTGCCAGCCAAGGGCAGGAAGGCTACGAGCAGTACTTC
CASQGQEGYEQYF
>-|TRBV10-3|TRBJ2-3|-
TGTGCCATCAGGGACCCGGGGCTATACACAGATACGCAGTATTTT
CAIRDPGLYTDTQYF
>TRBD2|TRBV20-1|TRBJ2-5|-
TGCAGTGCTACCGGAGTAAGCAGCGGGAGACAGCAAGAGACCCAGTACTTC
CSATGVSSGRQQETQYF
>-|TRBV20-1|TRBJ2-4|-
TGCAGTGCTAGACCTGGTACCGGCCTCATAGCCAAAAACATTCAGTACTTC
CSARPGTGLIAKNIQYF
>-|TRBV7-2|TRBJ2-5|-
TGTGCCAGCAGCATCTCTAGCGCGGCGGGAGAGACCCAGTACTTC
CASSISSAAGETQYF
>-|TRBV6-5|TRBJ2-1|-
TGCGCCAGCAGGATTAATAGCAATGAGCAGTTCTTC
CASRINSNEQFF
>TRBD1|TRBV28|TRBJ2-7|-
TGTGCCAGCAGTTTGCGGGACAGGACCTACGAGCAGTACTTC
CASSLRDRTYEQYF
>TRBD1|TRBV27|TRBJ2-7|few
TGTGCCAGTAGGACAGGAGCGGCCTACGAGCAGTACTTC
CASRTGAAYEQYF
>-|TRBV20-1|TRBJ2-3|-
TGCAGTGCTAGAGCCATCCCCGACAGTCAACACACAGATACGCAGTATTTT
CSARAIPDSQHTDTQYF
>-|TRBV12-3/TRBV12-4|TRBJ1-6|few
TGTGCCAGCATAGCCTTCCCCGATAATTTACCCCTCCACTTT
CASIAFPDNLPLHF
>TRBD2|TRBV20-1|TRBJ2-5|-
TGCAGTGCTATTAACCGGGGGGGTCGGGAGACCCAGTACTTC
CSAINRGGRETQYF
>TRBD2|TRBV10-3|TRBJ2-1|many
TGTGCCATCAGTGCGGCTAGCGGAGCTAATGAGCAGTTCTTC
CAISAASGANEQFF
>-|TRBV13|TRBJ2-1|-
TGTGCCAGCAGCTTAGAACTAGTATCCTACAATGAGCAGTTCTTC
CASSLELVSYNEQFF
>-|TRBV20-1|TRBJ2-6|-
TGCAGTGCCCGCCACCGGGACCGCAAAAATTCTGGGGCCAACGTCCTGACTTTC
CSARHRDRKNSGANVLTF
>TRBD2|TRBV7-2|TRBJ2-3|many
TGTGCCAGCAGCTTAACTAGCGGGAGAGTCCCAGATACGCAGTATTTT
CASSLTSGRVPDTQYF
>TRBD2|TRBV5-1|TRBJ2-7|-
TGCGCCAACAGCTTGGGGACTAGCGGGGGGGCCGAAAAGCAGTACTTC
CANSLGTSGGAEKQYF
>-|TRBV4-1|TRBJ1-1|-
TGCGCCAGCAGCCAAGGTTGGGGTCGGGACACTGAAGCTTTCTTT
CASSQGWGRDTEAFF
>-|TRBV3-1|TRBJ1-1|-
TGTGCCAGCAGCCAAAGTGGGCCGGATGAAGCTTTCTTT
CASSQSGPDEAFF
>-|TRBV4-3|TRBJ2-7|-
TGCGCCAGCAGCCAAGAACTAGTCTCTCCCTTCGAGCAGTACTTC
CASSQELVSPFEQYF
>TRBD2|TRBV27|TRBJ2-7|few
TGTGCCAGCAGTTCCCCCGGGGGAGCGGGGGCCTACGAGCAGTACTTC
CASSSPGGAGAYEQYF
>TRBD1|TRBV27|TRBJ2-3|-
TGTGCCAGCAGTGCGCTCCAGGGGGCCGGCACAGATACGCAGTATTTT
CASSALQGAGTDTQYF
>TRBD1|TRBV5-1|TRBJ1-3|-
TGCGCCAGCAGCCCAACCGCGGGACAGGCGCATGGAAACACCATATATTTT
CASSPTAGQAHGNTIYF